Included here is one TCR beta chain sequence, with context. This entry is derived from a study of blood T cell repertoires in COVID-19. The wider study: Sites in the United States, Italy and Spain provided acute and convalescent COVID-19 samples. T cells, B-cell-depleted T cells, or PBMCs provided the cDNA or gDNA that served as material.

Germline V gives CDR1 LGHDT, CDR2 YNNKEL (reference sequence). The V end was cut by 2 bases, the J end by 6 bases, with 13 bases between. The CDR3 is 14 residues long. Per the original methods: Amplifying reference gene primers gave estimates of nucleated cell counts. The table came from immunoSEQ multiplex PCR; TCRdb's copy has only in-frame clones and leaves some out. V, J and clone size are taken as reported in that table, and D and trimming were inferred from the DNA itself. Of about 140,000 clones listed, about 80% were seen once; the top ten hold 4%. The rearrangement joins TRBV3-1 (or the pseudogene TRBV3-2) to TRBJ1-1; D unclear. Sequenced input: peripheral blood. This sequence was found in an older woman with acute or convalescent COVID-19. The CDR3 nucleotides are TGTGCCAGCAGCCAAAGCGGGCAGACCGCTGAAGCTTTCTTT. It codes for CASSQSGQTAEAFF.